Following are 3 T cell receptor beta chains from one sample sequenced in a study of blood T cell repertoires in COVID-19. Only in-frame clones appear in the TCRdb table, and some are missing; sequencing was by immunoSEQ multiplex PCR. This sample has about 200,000 clones, with around 90% found just once. The sequenced sample consisted of peripheral blood. The receptors originated from a man aged 40-49 years with active or convalescent COVID-19.

This rearrangement joins TRBV12-3 or TRBV12-4 to TRBJ2-7; the D gene is possibly TRBD2 (7 bases). The CDR3 is 12 amino acids. The CDR3: CAIGEGAYEQYF. CDR3 coding DNA: TGTGCGATCGGGGAGGGGGCCTACGAGCAGTACTTC.

The chain uses TRBV6-2 or TRBV6-3 and TRBJ1-5; no clear D gene. Germline assignment: CDR1 MNHEY and CDR2 SVGEGT. The CDR3 runs 14 residues. V was pared by 4 bases and J by 1 base, with 8 bases between. This CDR3 reads CASSSGGSNQPQHF. The CDR3 DNA follows: TGTGCCAGCAGTTCCGGCGGGAGCAATCAGCCCCAGCATTTT.

The rearrangement uses TRBV6-5 and TRBJ2-7; TRBD1 matches 8 bases. Germline lookup yields CDR1 MNHEY and CDR2 SVGAGI. This CDR3 is built from 13 residues. The trim removed 5 bases at V and 3 bases at J, leaving 3 bases unmatched. The CDR3 coding sequence is TGTGCCAGCAGTCGACAGGGGCACTACGAGCAGTACTTC. It specifies CASSRQGHYEQYF.